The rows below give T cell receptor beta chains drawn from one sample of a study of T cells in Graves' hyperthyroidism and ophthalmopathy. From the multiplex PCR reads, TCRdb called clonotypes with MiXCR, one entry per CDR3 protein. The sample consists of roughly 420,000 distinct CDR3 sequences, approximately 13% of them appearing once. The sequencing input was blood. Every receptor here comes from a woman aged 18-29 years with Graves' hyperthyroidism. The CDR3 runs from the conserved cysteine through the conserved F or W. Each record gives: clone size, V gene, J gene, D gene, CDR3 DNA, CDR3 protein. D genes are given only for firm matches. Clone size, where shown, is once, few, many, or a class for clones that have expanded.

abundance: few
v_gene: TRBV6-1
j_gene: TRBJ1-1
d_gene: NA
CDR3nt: TGTGCCACCCGAACCTTGGGGGGGCGGTGGACTGAAGCTTTCTTT
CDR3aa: CATRTLGGRWTEAFF

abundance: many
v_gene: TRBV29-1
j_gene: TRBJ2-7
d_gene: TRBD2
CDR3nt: TGCAGCGTTGAAGAGCCGGGACTAGCGGGAGGGCCTTTGGGATACGAGCAGTACTTC
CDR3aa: CSVEEPGLAGGPLGYEQYF

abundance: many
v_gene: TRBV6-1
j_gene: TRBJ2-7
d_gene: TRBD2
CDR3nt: TGTGCCAGCAGTGACCAGGCGGGAGGGCCCCACGAGCAGTACTTC
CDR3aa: CASSDQAGGPHEQYF

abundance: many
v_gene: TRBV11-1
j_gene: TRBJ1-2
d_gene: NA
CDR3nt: TGTGCCAGCAGCCCGAGGTTGGGGCAGGCGGGGACTTATGGCTACACCTTC
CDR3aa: CASSPRLGQAGTYGYTF

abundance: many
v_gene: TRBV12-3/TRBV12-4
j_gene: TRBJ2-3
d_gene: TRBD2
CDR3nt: TGTGCCAGCAGTCCCCCTGGTGGGGCGGGAGTTCTACTTGGTACGCAGTATTTT
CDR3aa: CASSPPGGAGVLLGTQYF

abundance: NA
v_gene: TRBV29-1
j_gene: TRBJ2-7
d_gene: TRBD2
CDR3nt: TGCAGCGTTGAGCTAGCGGGAGCCTACGGGCAGTACTTC
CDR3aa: CSVELAGAYGQYF

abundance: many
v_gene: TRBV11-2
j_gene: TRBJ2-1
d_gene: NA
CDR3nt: TGTGCCAGCAGCTCCTACAGGGAGAGGGGGGGTAATGAGCAGTTCTTC
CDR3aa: CASSSYRERGGNEQFF

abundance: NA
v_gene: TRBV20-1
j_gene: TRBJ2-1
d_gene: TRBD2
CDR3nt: TGCAGTGTTGCTAGCGGGAGTAGATACAATGAGCAGTTCTTC
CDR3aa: CSVASGSRYNEQFF

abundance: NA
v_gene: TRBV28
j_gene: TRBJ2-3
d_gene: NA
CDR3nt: TGTGCCAGCGGCGGCAGGAGCACAGATACGCAGTATTTT
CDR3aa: CASGGRSTDTQYF

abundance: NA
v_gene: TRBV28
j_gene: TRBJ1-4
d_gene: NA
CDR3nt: TGTGCCAGCAGACCGGGTGGAACTAATGAAAAACTGTTTTTT
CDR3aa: CASRPGGTNEKLFF

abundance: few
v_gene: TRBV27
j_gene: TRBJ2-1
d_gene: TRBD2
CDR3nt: TGTGCCAGCAGTCGTGGGACTAGCGTCTATGAGCAGTTCTTC
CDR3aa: CASSRGTSVYEQFF

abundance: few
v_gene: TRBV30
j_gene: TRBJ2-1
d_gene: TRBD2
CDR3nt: TGTGCCTGGAACCCACCCGGGCTAGCGGTTTACAATGAGCAGTTCTTC
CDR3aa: CAWNPPGLAVYNEQFF

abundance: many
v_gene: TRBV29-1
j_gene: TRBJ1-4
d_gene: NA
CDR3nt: TGCAGCGTTTCCGCCGGGACTAGAGAAAAACTGTTTTTT
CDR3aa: CSVSAGTREKLFF

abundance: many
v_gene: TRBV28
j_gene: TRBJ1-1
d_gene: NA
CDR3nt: TGTGCCAGCAGCTCATACGGCGGGGGGAACACTGAAGCTTTCTTT
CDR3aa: CASSSYGGGNTEAFF

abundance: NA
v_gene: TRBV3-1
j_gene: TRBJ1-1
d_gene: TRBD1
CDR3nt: TGTGCCAGCGGGGGGACAGGTAGATACATGAACACTGAAGCTTTCTTT
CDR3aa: CASGGTGRYMNTEAFF

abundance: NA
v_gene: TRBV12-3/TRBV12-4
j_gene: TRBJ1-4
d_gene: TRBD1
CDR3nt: TGTGCCAGCAGTCCGTACAGGGGGCCTAATGAAAAACTGTTTTTT
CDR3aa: CASSPYRGPNEKLFF

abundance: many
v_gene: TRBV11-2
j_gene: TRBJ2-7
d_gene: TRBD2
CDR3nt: TGTGCCAGCAGACCTACTAGCGGGAGTACCCACGAGCAGTACTTC
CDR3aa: CASRPTSGSTHEQYF

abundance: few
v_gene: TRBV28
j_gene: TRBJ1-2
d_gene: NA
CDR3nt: TGTGCCAGCGGTCCCATGGAGCACTATGGCTACACCTTC
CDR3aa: CASGPMEHYGYTF

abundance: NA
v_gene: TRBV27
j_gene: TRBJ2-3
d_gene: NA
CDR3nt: TGTGCCAGCCAGAGTTGGGACAGCACAGATACGCAGTATTTT
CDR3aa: CASQSWDSTDTQYF

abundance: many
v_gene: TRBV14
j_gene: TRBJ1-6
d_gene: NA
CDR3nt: TGTGCCAGCAGCCAAGAAGTCGGGAATTCACCCCTCCACTTT
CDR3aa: CASSQEVGNSPLHF

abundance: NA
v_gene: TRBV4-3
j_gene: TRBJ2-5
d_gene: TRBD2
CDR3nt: TGCGCCAGCAGCCCAGAGCGGGGGCAAGGGACCCAGTACTTC
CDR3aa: CASSPERGQGTQYF

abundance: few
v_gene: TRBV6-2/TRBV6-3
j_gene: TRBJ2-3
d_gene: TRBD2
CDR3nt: TGTGCCAGCAGTTATCCTCGGGGCGGGAGTAATGTAGATACGCAGTATTTT
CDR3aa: CASSYPRGGSNVDTQYF

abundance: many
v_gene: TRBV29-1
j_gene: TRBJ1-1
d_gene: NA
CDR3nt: TGCAGCGTTGTACCGGCCAGCCAGAACACTGAAGCTTTCTTT
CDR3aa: CSVVPASQNTEAFF

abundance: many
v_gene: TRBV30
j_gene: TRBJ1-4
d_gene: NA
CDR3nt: TGTGCCTGGAGTGTAAATGAAAAACTGTTTTTT
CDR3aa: CAWSVNEKLFF

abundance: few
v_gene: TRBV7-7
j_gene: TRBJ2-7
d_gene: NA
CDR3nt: TGTGCTAGCAGCCTGGGAGTGTTCCACGAGCAGTACTTC
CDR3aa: CASSLGVFHEQYF

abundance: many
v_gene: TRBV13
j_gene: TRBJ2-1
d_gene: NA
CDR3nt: TGTGCCAGCAGCTTAGGGGCCGGGAGAAATGAGCAGTTCTTC
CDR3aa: CASSLGAGRNEQFF

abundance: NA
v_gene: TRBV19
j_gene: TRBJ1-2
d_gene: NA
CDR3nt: TGTGCCAGTAGTATGGTGGGCGCCGGGGTTGATGGCTACACCTTC
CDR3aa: CASSMVGAGVDGYTF

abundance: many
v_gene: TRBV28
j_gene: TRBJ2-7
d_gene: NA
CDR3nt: TGTGCCAGCAGATACCGTGGCGAGCAGTACTTC
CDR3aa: CASRYRGEQYF

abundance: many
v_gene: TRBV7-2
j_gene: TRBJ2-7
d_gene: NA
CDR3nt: TGTGCCAGCGGTGGACTTAACTCCTACGAGCAGTACTTC
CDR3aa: CASGGLNSYEQYF

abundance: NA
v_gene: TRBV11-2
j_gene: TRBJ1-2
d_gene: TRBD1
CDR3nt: TGTGTCAGCAGCTTAGAGCCGTATACAGGGGGCAAAGATGGCTACACCTTC
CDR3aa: CVSSLEPYTGGKDGYTF

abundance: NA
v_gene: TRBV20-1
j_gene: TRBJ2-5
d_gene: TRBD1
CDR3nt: TGCAGTGCTAGCCTGGGACAGGGTAAAGAGACCCAGTACTTC
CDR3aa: CSASLGQGKETQYF

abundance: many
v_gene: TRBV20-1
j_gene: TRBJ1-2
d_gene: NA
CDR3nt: TGCAGTGCTAGAGATCTCTGGACAGACCCCTATGGCTACACCTTC
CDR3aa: CSARDLWTDPYGYTF

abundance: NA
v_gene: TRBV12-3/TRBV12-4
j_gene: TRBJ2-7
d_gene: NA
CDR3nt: TGTACCAGCAGTTTAGCAGAGACGCTTGGTACCTACGAGCAGTACTTC
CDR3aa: CTSSLAETLGTYEQYF

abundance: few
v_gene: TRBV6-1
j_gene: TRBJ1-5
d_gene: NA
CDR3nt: TGTGCCAGCAGCCGCGTTGGGTCTGGCAATCAGCCCCAGCATTTT
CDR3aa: CASSRVGSGNQPQHF

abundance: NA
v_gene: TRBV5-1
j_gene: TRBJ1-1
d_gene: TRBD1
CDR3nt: TGCGCCAGCAGCTCCCCTGGGACAGGCACTATGAACACTGAAGCTTTCTTT
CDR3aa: CASSSPGTGTMNTEAFF

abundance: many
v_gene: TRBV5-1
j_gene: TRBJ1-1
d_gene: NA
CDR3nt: TGCGCCAGCAGCTTGCAGGGTTACACTGAAGCTTTCTTT
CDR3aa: CASSLQGYTEAFF

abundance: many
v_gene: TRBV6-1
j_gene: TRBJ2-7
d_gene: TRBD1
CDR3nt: TGTGCCAGCAGTGACTCCCGGGACAGGAACTCCTACGAGCAGTACTTC
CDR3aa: CASSDSRDRNSYEQYF